Sequencing of this T cell receptor (beta chain) was carried out in a study of T cell repertoires in cytomegalovirus infection. On the study more broadly: Public TCR beta signatures indicated both CMV infection and matching HLA type. The study, taken as a whole, reports: The cumulative frequency of public TCR beta families distinguished individuals who carried CMV together with the relevant HLA. The response measured ex vivo was dominated by TCR beta clonotypes (HLA-C-restricted and CMV-specific).

TCRdb reanalysed the reads using MiXCR and keeps one entry per CDR3 protein. Among roughly 230,000 distinct CDR3 sequences listed, more than 15% were seen once. V was clipped by 8 bases and J by 0 bases, with 10 bases between them. There are 13 residues in the CDR3. The germline V gene encodes CDR1 MNHEY and CDR2 SMNVEV (reference sequence). Concerning this clonotype: Its matching antigen is unknown.

The sequenced sample consisted of CD8+ T cells from PBMCs. The chain combines TRBV27 with TRBJ1-1; no reliable D call. The clonotype originates from a human donor in good health (CMV status not recorded). Some clones in this sample may be carry-over from other donors' samples. The CDR3 sequence is CASQVLMNTEAFF. DNA for the CDR3: TGTGCCAGCCAGGTATTAATGAACACTGAAGCTTTCTTT.